Here is one T cell receptor beta chain with its context. The data were obtained in a study of blood T cell repertoires in COVID-19. Sequenced by immunoSEQ multiplex PCR; TCRdb stores in-frame clones only, minus some. The sample holds over 300,000 clones, 89% seen once. This CDR3 has 16 residues. V dropped 2 bases and J dropped 0; count of bases not matched to a gene: 2. Germline assignment: CDR1 KGHDR and CDR2 SFDVKD. The chain has TRBV24-1 and TRBJ2-2; 7 nucleotides agree with TRBD2. The sequence was collected from a man aged 18-30 years who had recovered from COVID-19. Sequenced material: peripheral blood. CDR3 in amino acids: CATSDWDYPNTGELFF. CDR3 nucleotides: TGTGCCACCAGTGATTGGGACTATCCGAACACCGGGGAGCTGTTTTTT.